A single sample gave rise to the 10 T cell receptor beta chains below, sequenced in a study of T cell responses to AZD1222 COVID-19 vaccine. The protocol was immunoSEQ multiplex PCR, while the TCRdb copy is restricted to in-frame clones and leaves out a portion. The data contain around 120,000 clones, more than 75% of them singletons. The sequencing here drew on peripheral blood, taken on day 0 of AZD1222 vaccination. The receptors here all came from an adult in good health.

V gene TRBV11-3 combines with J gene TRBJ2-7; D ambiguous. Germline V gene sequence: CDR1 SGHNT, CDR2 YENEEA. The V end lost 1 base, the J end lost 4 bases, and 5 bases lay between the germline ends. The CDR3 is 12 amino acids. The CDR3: CASSLVWYEQYF. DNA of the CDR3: TGTGCCAGCAGCTTAGTTTGGTACGAGCAGTACTTC.

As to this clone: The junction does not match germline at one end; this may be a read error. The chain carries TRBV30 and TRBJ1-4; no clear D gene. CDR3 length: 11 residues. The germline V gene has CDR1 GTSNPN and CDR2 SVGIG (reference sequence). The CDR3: CAWRTSGRFIF. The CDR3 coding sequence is TGTGCCTGGAGGACCTCGGGCCGATTTATTTTT.

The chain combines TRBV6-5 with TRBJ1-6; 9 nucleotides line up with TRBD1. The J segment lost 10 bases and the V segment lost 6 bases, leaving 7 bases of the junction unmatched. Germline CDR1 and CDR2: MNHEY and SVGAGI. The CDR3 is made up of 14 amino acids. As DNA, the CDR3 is TGTGCCAGCAGAGCGGGACAGGGAGGATCACCCCTCCACTTT. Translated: CASRAGQGGSPLHF.

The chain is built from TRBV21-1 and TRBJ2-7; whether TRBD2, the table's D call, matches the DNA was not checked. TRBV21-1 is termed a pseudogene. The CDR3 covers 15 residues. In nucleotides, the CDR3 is TGTGCCAGCATCAGGACTAGCGCACTTCCCTACGAGCAGTACTTC. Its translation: CASIRTSALPYEQYF.

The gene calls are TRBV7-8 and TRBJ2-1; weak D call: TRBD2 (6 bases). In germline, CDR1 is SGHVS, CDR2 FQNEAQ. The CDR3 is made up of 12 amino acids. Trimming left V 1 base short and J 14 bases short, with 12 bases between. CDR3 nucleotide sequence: TGTGCCAGCAGCTTAGGCCGGGGGTCGAAGTTCTTC. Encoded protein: CASSLGRGSKFF.

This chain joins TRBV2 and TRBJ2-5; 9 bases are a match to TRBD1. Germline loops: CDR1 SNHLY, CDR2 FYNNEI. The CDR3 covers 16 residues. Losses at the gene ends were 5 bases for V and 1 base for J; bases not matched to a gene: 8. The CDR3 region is CASSRITTGGQETQYF. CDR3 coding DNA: TGTGCCAGCAGTCGAATAACGACAGGGGGCCAAGAGACCCAGTACTTC.

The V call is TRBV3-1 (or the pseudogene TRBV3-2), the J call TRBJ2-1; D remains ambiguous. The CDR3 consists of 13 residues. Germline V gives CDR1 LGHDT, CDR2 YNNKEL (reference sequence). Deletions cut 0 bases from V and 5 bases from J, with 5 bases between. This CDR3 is CASSQDLNNEQFF. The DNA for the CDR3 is TGTGCCAGCAGCCAAGATCTTAACAATGAGCAGTTCTTC.

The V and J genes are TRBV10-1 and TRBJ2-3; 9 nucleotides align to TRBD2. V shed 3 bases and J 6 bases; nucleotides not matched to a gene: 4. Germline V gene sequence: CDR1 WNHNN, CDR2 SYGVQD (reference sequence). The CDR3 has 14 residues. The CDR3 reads CASSDSGRKDTQYF. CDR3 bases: TGCGCCAGCAGTGACAGCGGGAGGAAGGATACGCAGTATTTT.

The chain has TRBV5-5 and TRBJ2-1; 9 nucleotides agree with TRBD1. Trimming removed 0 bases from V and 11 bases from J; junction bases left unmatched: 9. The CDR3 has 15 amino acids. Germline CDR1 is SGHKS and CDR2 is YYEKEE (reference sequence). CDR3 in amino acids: CASSLDRGRRGQQFF. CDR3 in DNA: TGTGCCAGCAGCTTGGACAGGGGGCGCCGTGGACAGCAGTTCTTC. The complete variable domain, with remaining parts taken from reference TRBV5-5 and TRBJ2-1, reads DAGVTQSPTHLIKTRGQQVTLRCSPISGHKSVSWYQQVLGQGPQFIFQYYEKEERGRGNFPDRFSARQFPNYSSELNVNALLLGDSALYLCASSLDRGRRGQQFFGPGTRLTVL.

For the CDR3, the DNA is TGTGCCAGCAGCCCAACGTTCAAGGACAATTCACCCCTCCACTTT. This gives the protein CASSPTFKDNSPLHF. The rearrangement uses TRBV6-5 and TRBJ1-6; no clear D gene. V was cut by 6 bases and J by 7 bases, with 16 bases left in between. CDR3 length: 15 residues. Looked up from germline, CDR1 is MNHEY and CDR2 is SVGAGI.